These 20 T cell receptor beta chains originate from one sample sequenced in a study of OX40 agonist ivuxolimab in advanced cancers. Measured with immunoSEQ multiplex PCR; TCRdb has only the in-frame clones, and not every one. Counted here are more than 45,000 clones, approximately 86% occurring once; the ten biggest clones make up approximately 2%. The specimen comprised CD4+ or CD8+ T cells sorted from blood, sampled in a trial of the OX40 agonist ivuxolimab. The receptor source for this set is an adult with an advanced solid tumor such as melanoma, head and neck, liver or kidney cancer.

This clone appeared once. V gene TRBV6-6 combines with J gene TRBJ2-6; D is perhaps TRBD1 (6 bases). Between the trimmed V and J ends, which lost 5 bases and 1 base, there was a span of 9 bases. The CDR3 has 15 amino acids. From germline, CDR1 is MNHNY and CDR2 SVGAGI (reference sequence). Here the CDR3 DNA reads TGTGCCAGCAGTAAACAGGGTTCTGGGGCCAACGTCCTGACTTTC. Translated, it gives CASSKQGSGANVLTF.

The rearrangement links TRBV4-2 to TRBJ2-1; D possibly corresponds to TRBD2 (7 bases). CDR1 LGHNA and CDR2 YNFKEQ come from the germline V gene. The CDR3 loop spans 16 amino acids. V lost 4 bases and J 8 bases, leaving 21 bases between the germline ends. CDR3 nucleotides: TGTGCCAGCAGCCCCTCTAGGGGACTGGGGGGGCATGAGCAGTTCTTC. Amino acid sequence: CASSPSRGLGGHEQFF.

This clone was observed a few times. This chain's CDR3 is CASSIRTGRDNSPLHF. The CDR3 region has the DNA TGTGCCAGCAGCATCCGGACAGGGAGAGATAATTCACCCCTCCACTTT. The V gene is TRBV9, the J gene TRBJ1-6, with 8 positions matching TRBD1. V dropped 4 bases and J dropped 5; count of bases not matched to a gene: 8. The V gene's germline CDR1 is SGDLS and CDR2 YYNGEE. CDR3 size: 16 residues.

This clone has a handful of counts. The V and J genes are TRBV5-6 and TRBJ2-1, with D perhaps matching TRBD1 (6 bases). In germline, CDR1 is SGHDT, CDR2 YYEEEE. Trimming removed 4 bases from V and 2 bases from J, with 13 bases in between. The CDR3 is made up of 15 amino acids. CDR3 sequence reads: CASSNLQGPYNEQFF. CDR3 bases: TGTGCCAGCAGCAACCTACAGGGACCCTACAATGAGCAGTTCTTC.

The V gene is TRBV19, the J gene TRBJ1-1, with a weak D call TRBD1 (6 bases). Per the germline V gene, CDR1 is LNHDA and CDR2 is SQIVND (reference sequence). V dropped 0 bases and J dropped 4 bases, with 9 bases sitting between them. The CDR3 covers 14 residues. The CDR3 nucleotides read TGTGCCAGTAGTATAGACCCAGGGGTCACTGAAGCTTTCTTT. The encoded protein is CASSIDPGVTEAFF.

This chain links TRBV7-2 with TRBJ2-5, with TRBD1 as a possible D gene (5 bases). The CDR3 has 15 amino acids. The V gene lost 2 bases and the J gene lost 4 bases, with 14 bases spanning the gap. Germline V gene lookup returns CDR1 SGHTA and CDR2 FQGNSA. CDR3 loop: CASSLRAGKRETQYF. CDR3 nucleotide sequence: TGTGCCAGCAGCTTAAGGGCAGGGAAGAGAGAGACCCAGTACTTC.

CDR3 in DNA: TGTGCCAGCAGTCGAGACGCCCCAAGCAATCAGCCCCAGCATTTT. This encodes CASSRDAPSNQPQHF. V and J are TRBV6-5 and TRBJ1-5; D not resolved. The CDR3 is 15 amino acids. Trimming shortened V by 5 bases and J by 1 base, and 12 bases separated the two germline ends. The germline gives CDR1 MNHEY, CDR2 SVGAGI.

A single count supports this clone. V usage is TRBV6-5 and J usage is TRBJ1-2, with 9 bases identical to TRBD1. V lost 6 bases to trimming and J lost 3 bases; unmatched junction nucleotides: 5. This CDR3 spans 14 amino acids. Germline CDR1 MNHEY, CDR2 SVGAGI. CDR3 DNA sequence: TGTGCCAGCAGCCGGACAGGGGTTGACTATGGCTACACCTTC. Translation: CASSRTGVDYGYTF.

This chain links TRBV7-3 with TRBJ2-1; 11 nucleotides match TRBD2. Germline V gives CDR1 SGHTA, CDR2 FQGTGA. Losses at the gene ends were 1 base for V and 6 bases for J; bases not matched to a gene: 8. The CDR3 sequence is 17 residues long. The CDR3 loop reads CASSLRGGLADGNEQFF. CDR3 bases: TGTGCCAGCAGCTTAAGGGGGGGACTAGCGGATGGCAATGAGCAGTTCTTC.

This clone was observed a single time. The chain joins TRBV5-6 to TRBJ1-1; D not resolved. This CDR3 is built from 13 residues. The V and J ends lost 4 bases and 4 bases respectively, with 11 bases between them. The germline V gene encodes CDR1 SGHDT and CDR2 YYEEEE. CDR3 residues: CASSQTVGTEAFF. CDR3 DNA sequence: TGTGCCAGCAGCCAAACAGTGGGCACTGAAGCTTTCTTT.

J is TRBJ2-1 and V is TRBV25-1, with TRBD2 matching 8 bases. CDR1 and CDR2 (germline): MGHDK, SYGVNS. V shed 10 bases and J 4 bases; nucleotides not matched to a gene: 12. The CDR3 sequence is 15 residues long. DNA for the CDR3: TGTGCCACCAGCCCAGCGACTAGCGTTTACAATGAGCAGTTCTTC. Translation: CATSPATSVYNEQFF.

V gene TRBV4-2 combines with J gene TRBJ1-5; 11 positions match TRBD1. With V trimmed by 3 bases and J by 4 bases, 2 bases remained unmatched. The CDR3 is 15 residues long. Germline assignment: CDR1 LGHNA and CDR2 YNFKEQ. The CDR3 loop reads CASSQDRGPNQPQHF. CDR3 DNA: TGTGCCAGCAGCCAGGACAGGGGGCCGAATCAGCCCCAGCATTTT.

The chain recombines TRBV7-6 with TRBJ1-1; D possibly corresponds to TRBD1 (5 bases). The V gene lost 5 bases and the J gene lost 1 base, with 14 bases spanning the gap. The CDR3 totals 15 residues. CDR1 and CDR2 from the germline V gene are SGHVS and FNYEAQ. As DNA, the CDR3 is TGTGCCAGCAGCCTTCGGACCGGGGCGAACACTGAAGCTTTCTTT. Its protein is CASSLRTGANTEAFF.

The chain is built from TRBV5-1 and TRBJ2-5, with a possible D match to TRBD2 (5 bases). Germline V CDR1 and CDR2: SGHRS, YFSETQ. Trimming left V 4 bases short and J 1 base short, with 14 bases between. The CDR3 loop spans 15 amino acids. In DNA form, the CDR3 reads TGCGCCAGCAGCCCGGGCGGGTTCCCCCAAGAGACCCAGTACTTC. Its translation: CASSPGGFPQETQYF.

The chain joins TRBV6-1 to TRBJ2-3; no clear D. Germline CDR1 MNHNS, CDR2 SASEGT. The CDR3 runs 12 residues. The V and J ends lost 6 bases and 5 bases respectively, with 9 bases between them. CDR3 sequence (DNA): TGTGCCAGCAGCGTTAGTGGAGATACGCAGTATTTT. As protein: CASSVSGDTQYF.

V gene TRBV7-2 combines with J gene TRBJ2-1; 10 positions match TRBD1. CDR3 length: 16 amino acids. The germline CDR1 and CDR2 sequences are SGHTA and FQGNSA. V was clipped by 3 bases and J by 7 bases; unmatched bases: 9. CDR3 residues: CASSFLSGQGLNEQFF. Here the CDR3 DNA reads TGTGCCAGCAGCTTCCTATCGGGACAGGGGTTAAATGAGCAGTTCTTC.

This clone was observed a single time. The V and J genes are TRBV29-1 and TRBJ2-3; D remains unclear. Trimming stripped 6 bases from V and 2 bases from J, with 12 bases between. Looked up from germline, CDR1 is SQVTM and CDR2 is ANQGSEA. This CDR3 spans 13 amino acids. The CDR3, as DNA: TGCAGCGTGGCTGCTCGGGTCACAGATACGCAGTATTTT. Its protein is CSVAARVTDTQYF.

The V call is TRBV27, the J call TRBJ1-2; D unclear. CDR3 length equals 15 residues. CDR1 is MNHEY and CDR2 is SMNVEV in the germline V gene (reference sequence). V was clipped by 5 bases and J by 4 bases, with 17 bases between them. CDR3 nucleotides: TGTGCCAGCAGTCCCGACATAGCGCCTATCTATGGCTACACCTTC. It specifies CASSPDIAPIYGYTF.

The chain couples TRBV27 to TRBJ2-3; D is ambiguous. Trimming removed 6 bases from V and 10 bases from J, with 17 bases in between. Per germline, CDR1 MNHEY and CDR2 SMNVEV (reference sequence). This CDR3 is built from 13 residues. Here the CDR3 reads CASSPSTLFPQYF. The CDR3 region has the DNA TGTGCCAGCAGCCCCTCGACCCTATTCCCGCAGTATTTT.

The genes are TRBV6-1 and TRBJ1-5; no clear D gene. Per the germline V gene, CDR1 is MNHNS and CDR2 is SASEGT. This CDR3 region has 14 residues. Trimming left V 0 bases short and J 4 bases short, with 7 bases between. Here the CDR3 reads CASSEANWNQPQHF. DNA for the CDR3: TGTGCCAGCAGTGAAGCGAATTGGAATCAGCCCCAGCATTTT.